This T cell receptor (beta chain) appears in the sequencing data of a study of blood T cells in healthy people across ages. This clonotype showed up just a few times. Peripheral blood samples of roughly 9.9 milliliters were drawn from each donor. A second PCR, run for roughly 7 to 11 cycles, used a sample-barcoded 5' primer plus a J-beta primer mix. Researchers report that a template-switch adaptor with 12 random nucleotides tagged each cDNA molecule. There were at least 3 million CDR3-containing paired-end reads obtained from each sample. Each CDR3 protein is one row after TCRdb ran MiXCR on the 5' RACE reads. The sample contains about a million distinct CDR3 sequences, 35% to 40% of which appear only once. CDR3 length: 14 amino acids. After removal of 6 bases from V and 6 bases from J, the junction contained 5 bases not matched to a gene.

The specimen sequenced was blood. The receptor was derived from a man between 18 and 29 years old in good health. This chain uses TRBV12-3 or TRBV12-4 with TRBJ1-6, with TRBD1 identical over 7 bases. Written as DNA, the CDR3 is TGTGCCAGCAGCCTCAGGGGGATTAATTCACCCCTCCACTTT. Amino acids: CASSLRGINSPLHF.